The 14 T cell receptor beta chains presented below share a single source sample, sequenced in a study of PD-L1 blockade in urothelial cancer. Using immunoSEQ multiplex PCR, the repertoire was profiled, and TCRdb retains in-frame clones only, with some absent. Found here are about 50,000 clones, 70% to 90% of them singletons; the top ten hold about 8%. The material was PBMCs, obtained around atezolizumab (anti-PD-L1) treatment. The origin of the receptors is a man aged 60 to 75 with urothelial cancer.

This CDR3 reads CASSLQGANTEAFF. Here the CDR3 DNA reads TGCGCCAGCAGCTTGCAGGGTGCGAACACTGAAGCTTTCTTT. The genes are TRBV5-1 and TRBJ1-1, with D perhaps matching TRBD1 (5 bases). The germline V gene has CDR1 SGHRS and CDR2 YFSETQ. This CDR3 spans 14 amino acids. V gave up 1 base and J gave up 1 base, with 8 bases separating them.

The chain couples TRBV5-8 to TRBJ2-3, with D possibly matching TRBD1 (5 bases). V was pared by 2 bases and J by 4 bases, with 14 bases between. Germline CDR1 SGHTS, CDR2 YDEGEE. The CDR3 is 15 amino acids. CDR3 residues: CASSLGKDSSDTQYF. CDR3 nucleotide sequence: TGTGCCAGCAGCTTAGGGAAAGACAGTTCAGATACGCAGTATTTT.

The chain recombines TRBV27 with TRBJ1-1, with 12 bases that match TRBD1. V lost 4 bases, J lost 3 bases, and 6 bases stayed unmatched. In germline, CDR1 is MNHEY, CDR2 SMNVEV (reference sequence). The CDR3 runs to 16 residues. CDR3 coding DNA: TGTGCCAGCAGTTCACCGGGACAGGGGGCAGACACTGAAGCTTTCTTT. Translation gives CASSSPGQGADTEAFF.

Relative to its sample, this clone is medium-sized (0.01 to 0.1%). The chain couples TRBV5-1 to TRBJ1-2; D unresolved. This CDR3 is 12 amino acids long. V lost 0 bases and J 13 bases, leaving 13 bases between the germline ends. CDR1 and CDR2 from the germline V gene are SGHRS and YFSETQ. The CDR3, as DNA: TGCGCCAGCAGCTTGGATGGAAAAGAGGGCACCTTC. Protein product: CASSLDGKEGTF.

CDR3 in DNA: TGTGCCAGCAGTGAAATAACGTGGGCAGCATCATTTTACGAGCAGTACTTC. This codes for CASSEITWAASFYEQYF. The chain links TRBV6-1 to TRBJ2-7, with no clear D. This CDR3 is built from 17 residues. CDR1 and CDR2 from the germline V gene are MNHNS and SASEGT. Trimming took off 2 bases at V and 4 bases at J, with 21 bases between the two ends.

The chain couples TRBV20-1 to TRBJ2-5; 8 bases are shared with TRBD1. CDR3 length: 11 amino acids. Germline assignment: CDR1 DFQATT and CDR2 SNEGSKA (reference sequence). CDR3 amino acids: CSIQGEETQYF. DNA of the CDR3: TGCAGCATACAGGGGGAAGAGACCCAGTACTTC.

This chain uses TRBV5-1 with TRBJ1-1; 9 bases map to TRBD1. V was clipped by 1 base and J by 4 bases; unmatched bases: 5. The CDR3 is made up of 15 amino acids. Germline V CDR1 and CDR2: SGHRS, YFSETQ. The CDR3: CASSLTGQGGTEAFF. The CDR3 DNA sequence: TGCGCCAGCAGCTTGACGGGACAGGGTGGCACTGAAGCTTTCTTT.

This chain joins TRBV7-2 and TRBJ1-1; D may be TRBD1 (6 bases). The CDR3 sequence is 15 residues long. The ends were cut back, 5 bases at V and 4 bases at J, with 17 bases in the middle. Germline V gene data show CDR1 as SGHTA and CDR2 as FQGNSA. The CDR3 loop reads CASSERQARSTEAFF. Here the CDR3 DNA reads TGTGCCAGCAGCGAACGACAGGCCAGGAGCACTGAAGCTTTCTTT.

This clone was recorded once. This rearrangement joins TRBV4-1 to TRBJ1-2; 7 bases line up with TRBD1. CDR1 and CDR2 (germline): MGHRA, YSYEKL. The CDR3 is made up of 15 amino acids. The ends lost 2 bases at V and 4 bases at J; junction bases unmatched: 7. The CDR3 is CASSQPGQLLYGYTF. In nucleotides, the CDR3 is TGCGCCAGCAGCCAACCGGGACAGCTCCTCTATGGCTACACCTTC.

This clone was recorded once. The chain uses TRBV5-1 and TRBJ1-2; possibly TRBD1 for D (5 bases). Germline lookup yields CDR1 SGHRS and CDR2 YFSETQ. Trimming removed 0 bases from V and 7 bases from J, with 13 bases in between. This CDR3 is built from 14 residues. CDR3: CASSLGQLSSGYTF. CDR3 nucleotides: TGCGCCAGCAGCTTGGGACAGCTTTCGAGTGGCTACACCTTC.

The chain carries TRBV11-3 and TRBJ2-3; D gene uncertain. The V and J ends lost 4 bases and 1 base respectively, with 6 bases between them. Germline assignment: CDR1 SGHNT and CDR2 YENEEA. CDR3 length: 13 residues. The CDR3 here is CASSYQGTDTQYF. Here the CDR3 DNA reads TGTGCCAGCAGCTATCAGGGCACAGATACGCAGTATTTT.

V gene TRBV5-1 combines with J gene TRBJ2-2; 7 bases line up with TRBD1. This CDR3 has 17 amino acids. Germline V lookup: CDR1 SGHRS, CDR2 YFSETQ. Germline trimming cut 4 bases from V and 0 bases from J; bases unmatched to any gene: 9. CDR3 residues: CASSPLGGATNTGELFF. The CDR3 DNA reads TGCGCCAGCAGCCCACTAGGGGGCGCCACGAACACCGGGGAGCTGTTTTTT.

The genes are TRBV18 and TRBJ1-1; D gene ambiguous. Germline loops: CDR1 KGHSH, CDR2 LQKENI. The CDR3 contains 13 residues. V was pared by 8 bases and J by 7 bases, with 17 bases between. The CDR3 reads CASSKTGGHEAFF. As DNA, the CDR3 is TGTGCCAGCAGTAAGACGGGAGGGCATGAAGCTTTCTTT.

J is TRBJ1-6 and V is TRBV5-8; D unresolved. Trimming removed 4 bases from V and 7 bases from J, with 12 bases in between. The CDR3 is 14 residues long. Germline-derived CDR1 and CDR2 are SGHTS and YDEGEE. Here the CDR3 reads CASSHSPGNSPLHF. In nucleotides, the CDR3 is TGTGCCAGCAGCCACAGCCCGGGAAATTCACCCCTCCACTTT. Supplemented by reference TRBV5-8 and TRBJ1-6, the full variable domain reads EAGVTQSPTHLIKTRGQQATLRCSPISGHTSVYWYQQALGLGLQFLLWYDEGEERNRGNFPPRFSGRQFPNYSSELNVNALELEDSALYLCASSHSPGNSPLHFGNGTRLTVT.